This TCR beta chain comes out of a study of lymphopenia after photon versus proton radiotherapy. Whole-study findings and limits: Better survival with proton therapy was suggested as possible, not demonstrated. After the lymphocyte nadir, photon-treated repertoires showed oligoclonal expansion, especially of CD8+ Temra cells.

Concerning this clone itself: Antigen unknown.

Data came from immunoSEQ multiplex PCR; TCRdb stores just in-frame clones and leaves some out. The sample contains about 39,000 clones, approximately 90% of which appear only once. The material was peripheral blood, obtained from a patient treated with photon-based radiotherapy. This TCR was recovered from a man aged 60 to 69 with cholangiocarcinoma.

CDR3 bases: TGTGCCAGCAGTTTTGGGGGGATGGCCGGGGAGCTGTTTTTT. The encoded protein is CASSFGGMAGELFF. J is TRBJ2-2 and V is TRBV2; perhaps TRBD2 as D (6 bases). V was trimmed by 5 bases and J by 6 bases, leaving 13 bases between them. Per germline, CDR1 SNHLY and CDR2 FYNNEI. This CDR3 spans 14 amino acids.